This T cell receptor beta chain derives from a study of T-cell reconstitution after alpha-beta-depleted transplantation in children. Worth noting for this clonotype: The antigen is undetermined.

With 5 bases clipped from V and 5 bases from J, the junction kept 7 bases outside the gene matches. This CDR3 has 14 residues. Per the germline V gene, CDR1 is SGHDN and CDR2 is FVKESK. General observations from the study: Surviving recipient T cells and intrathymic progenitors accounted for some patients' high TCRbeta diversity at day 60.

TCRbeta library preparation incorporated unique molecular identifiers. Using its own MiXCR run on the PCR reads, TCRdb lists one record per CDR3 protein. The table has 90,000 to 100,000 distinct CDR3 sequences, about a quarter seen once. Sequences were derived from PBMCs, sampled before TCRalphabeta/CD19-depleted stem cell transplant. The receptor was isolated from a boy aged 2-15 years with acute lymphoblastic leukemia, due to receive a stem cell transplant. This sequence joins TRBV14 and TRBJ1-1; TRBD1 agrees at 8 bases. The CDR3 coding sequence is TGTGCCAGCAGCTTACTCCAGGGGGCAACTGAAGCTTTCTTT. This translates into CASSLLQGATEAFF.